This T cell receptor (beta chain) is from a study of cytomegalovirus exposure and HLA in healthy donors. Whole-study results and caveats: Immune exposure data for these donors was limited to CMV serostatus. About 87% or about 30% of the time was how often most TCR beta V segments were productive, according to an earlier analysis.

The CDR3 totals 17 residues. Losses at the gene ends were 0 bases for V and 13 bases for J; bases not matched to a gene: 13. Germline V gene sequence: CDR1 SNHLY, CDR2 FYNNEI. PCR employed 60 Vbeta and 13 Jbeta primers. Data came from immunoSEQ multiplex PCR; TCRdb stores just in-frame clones and leaves some out. The sample includes 100,000 to 150,000 clones, roughly four fifths of them seen just once. Of note for this clone: Its specificity is unknown.

This sequence joins TRBV2 and TRBJ1-6; 9 bases are shared with TRBD1. This sequence was found in a woman aged 40 to 50 in good health and CMV-seropositive. The sequenced material came from PBMCs. CDR3 amino acids: CASSEALLGTGRAPLHF. The DNA of the CDR3 is TGTGCCAGCAGTGAAGCGCTTCTGGGGACAGGGAGGGCGCCCCTCCACTTT.